This is a list of T cell receptor beta chains from one sample in a study of T cell responses to AZD1222 COVID-19 vaccine. Profiling relied on immunoSEQ multiplex PCR, and the TCRdb table lists in-frame clones only, not all of them. Of 190,000 or so clones detected, approximately 91% appear once; the ten largest clones hold 3% to 4%. Sequenced material: peripheral blood, taken 28 days after the second AZD1222 dose. These receptors originate from an adult who received the AZD1222 COVID-19 vaccine. Both conserved end residues are part of each CDR3. The D gene is left open where the match is weak. Clone size, where shown, is once, few, many, or a class for clones that have expanded.

clone size,D gene,J gene,V gene,CDR3 DNA,CDR3 protein
NA,NA,TRBJ1-1,TRBV2,TGTGCCAGCCGGGAAACGGGCAAGAACACTGAAGCTTTCTTT,CASRETGKNTEAFF
NA,TRBD2,TRBJ2-5,TRBV5-8,TGTGCCAGCACCCCGGAAAGCGGGAAGGGGGAGACCCAGTACTTC,CASTPESGKGETQYF
NA,NA,TRBJ2-7,TRBV3-1/TRBV3-2,TGTGCCAGCAGCAAAGGTTTCACCTACGAGCAGTACTTC,CASSKGFTYEQYF
NA,TRBD1,TRBJ1-1,TRBV27,TGTGCCAGCAGTCCCACACCACAGGGGGCCACTGAAGCTTTCTTT,CASSPTPQGATEAFF
NA,NA,TRBJ1-6,TRBV27,TGTGCCAGCAGTTTAGGACGGACTGTCTATAATTCACCCCTCCACTTT,CASSLGRTVYNSPLHF
NA,NA,TRBJ1-4,TRBV9,TGTGCCAGCAGCATGACAGGTGCAACTAATGAAAAACTGTTTTTT,CASSMTGATNEKLFF
few,NA,TRBJ1-4,TRBV30,TGTGCCTGGTCTGTCTCTGGACATGAAAAACTGTTTTTT,CAWSVSGHEKLFF
NA,NA,TRBJ2-4,TRBV7-8,TGTGCCAGCAGCTTAAGCCGGTGGGGGTTTGGCAAAAACATTCAGTACTTC,CASSLSRWGFGKNIQYF
NA,NA,TRBJ1-2,TRBV7-9,TGTGCCAGCAGCGACGGCTATGGCTACACCTTC,CASSDGYGYTF
NA,NA,TRBJ1-1,TRBV29-1,TGCAGCTACAGGGCGAACACTGAAGCTTTCTTT,CSYRANTEAFF
NA,NA,TRBJ2-6,TRBV5-1,TGCGCCAGCAGCCCCCCAAGACAGGTCCTCTCTGGGGCCAACGTCCTGACTTTC,CASSPPRQVLSGANVLTF
NA,NA,TRBJ1-1,TRBV5-4,TGTGCCAGCAGCTTGCGTGGGGGGGGGAACACTGAAGCTTTCTTT,CASSLRGGGNTEAFF
NA,TRBD2,TRBJ2-7,TRBV5-5,TGTGCCAGCAGCTTGGCTCTCGCTAGCGGGGTTTCCTACGAGCAGTACTTC,CASSLALASGVSYEQYF
NA,NA,TRBJ2-7,TRBV6-6,TGTGCCAGCGGACAGCCCTACGAGCAGTACTTC,CASGQPYEQYF
NA,TRBD1,TRBJ1-1,TRBV10-3,TGTGCCATCAGTGCCCGACAGGGGTTGACTGAAGCTTTCTTT,CAISARQGLTEAFF
NA,NA,TRBJ2-1,TRBV5-4,TGTGCCAGCAGCCGTATCGTCAATGAGCAGTTCTTC,CASSRIVNEQFF
NA,TRBD2,TRBJ2-7,TRBV10-3,TGTGCCACCCGGACTAGCGGGAGCAACGAGCAGTACTTC,CATRTSGSNEQYF
NA,NA,TRBJ1-4,TRBV5-1,TGCGCCAGCAGCTTGGTGGGGGTTAATGAAAAACTGTTTTTT,CASSLVGVNEKLFF
NA,NA,TRBJ1-2,TRBV5-8,TGTGCCAGCAGCCGAGGACTAGTAGCTAACTATGGCTACACCTTC,CASSRGLVANYGYTF
NA,TRBD1,TRBJ1-2,TRBV24-1,TGTGCCACCAGTGATTCAGGGGGCGGCTATGGCTACACCTTC,CATSDSGGGYGYTF
NA,NA,TRBJ1-1,TRBV5-1,TGCGCCAGCAGCTTGGGGGCCGACACTGAAGCTTTCTTT,CASSLGADTEAFF
NA,TRBD1,TRBJ1-5,TRBV24-1,TGTGCCACCAGTGAGGGGACAGGGGTAGGTCAGCCCCAGCATTTT,CATSEGTGVGQPQHF
NA,TRBD1,TRBJ1-6,TRBV4-3,TGCGCCAGCAGCCAAGAGACGGGACAGGGGGCATCACCCCTCCACTTT,CASSQETGQGASPLHF
NA,NA,TRBJ1-2,TRBV9,TGTGCCAGCAGCGTAGATCTGGGGACGGACGGCTACACCTTC,CASSVDLGTDGYTF
NA,NA,TRBJ1-1,TRBV6-2/TRBV6-3,TGTGCCAGCAGTTATTTGGGGGTCATGAACACTGAAGCTTTCTTT,CASSYLGVMNTEAFF